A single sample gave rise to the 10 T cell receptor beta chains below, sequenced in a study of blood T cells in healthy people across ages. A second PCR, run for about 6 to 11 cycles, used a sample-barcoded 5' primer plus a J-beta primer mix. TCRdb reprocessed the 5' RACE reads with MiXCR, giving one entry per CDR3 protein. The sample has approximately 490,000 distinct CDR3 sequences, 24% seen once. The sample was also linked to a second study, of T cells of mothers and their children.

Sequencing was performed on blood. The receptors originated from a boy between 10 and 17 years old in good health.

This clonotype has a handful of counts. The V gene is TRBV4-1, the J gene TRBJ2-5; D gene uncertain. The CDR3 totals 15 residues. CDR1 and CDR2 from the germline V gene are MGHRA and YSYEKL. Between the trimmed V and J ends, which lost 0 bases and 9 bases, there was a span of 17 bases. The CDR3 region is CASSQEVRQEWAQYF. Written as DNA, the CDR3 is TGCGCCAGCAGCCAAGAGGTCCGTCAGGAATGGGCCCAGTACTTC.

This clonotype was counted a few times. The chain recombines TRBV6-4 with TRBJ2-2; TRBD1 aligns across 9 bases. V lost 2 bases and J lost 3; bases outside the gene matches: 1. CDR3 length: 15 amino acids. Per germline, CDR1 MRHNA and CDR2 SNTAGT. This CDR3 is CASSDGDRDTGELFF. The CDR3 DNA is TGTGCCAGCAGTGACGGGGACAGGGACACCGGGGAGCTGTTTTTT.

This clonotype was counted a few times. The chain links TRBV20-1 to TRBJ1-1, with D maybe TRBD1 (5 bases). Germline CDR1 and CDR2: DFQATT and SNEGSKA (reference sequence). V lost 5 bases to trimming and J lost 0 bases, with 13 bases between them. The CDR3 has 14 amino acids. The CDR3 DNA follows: TGCAGTGCTCGCCGGGGCCGACTGAACACTGAAGCTTTCTTT. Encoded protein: CSARRGRLNTEAFF.

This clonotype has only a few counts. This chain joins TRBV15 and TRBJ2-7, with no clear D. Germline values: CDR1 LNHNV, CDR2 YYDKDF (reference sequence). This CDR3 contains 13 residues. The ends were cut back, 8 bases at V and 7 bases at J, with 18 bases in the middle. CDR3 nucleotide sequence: TGTGCCACCGGTGTACCAGAGAAACTAGAGCAGTACTTC. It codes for CATGVPEKLEQYF.

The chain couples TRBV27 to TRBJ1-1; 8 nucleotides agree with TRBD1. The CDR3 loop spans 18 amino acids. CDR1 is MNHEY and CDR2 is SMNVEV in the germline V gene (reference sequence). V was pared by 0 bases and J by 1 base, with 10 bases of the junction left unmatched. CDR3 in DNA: TGTGCCAGCAGTTTATCTAGGCTCCGAGGGACAGGGAACACTGAAGCTTTCTTT. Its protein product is CASSLSRLRGTGNTEAFF.

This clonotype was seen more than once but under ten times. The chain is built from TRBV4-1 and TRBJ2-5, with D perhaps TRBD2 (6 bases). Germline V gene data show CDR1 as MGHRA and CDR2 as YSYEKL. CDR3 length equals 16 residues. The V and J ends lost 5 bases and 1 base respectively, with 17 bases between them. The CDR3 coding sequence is TGCGCCAGCAGCGCGGGGCCTCAGCGGCTCCAAGAGACCCAGTACTTC. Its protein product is CASSAGPQRLQETQYF.

CDR3 residues: CASSPVTSGSYEQYF. In nucleotides, the CDR3 is TGTGCCAGCTCACCAGTAACTAGCGGGAGTTACGAGCAGTACTTC. The J gene is TRBJ2-1, the V gene TRBV18; 11 nucleotides line up with TRBD2. The J call is doubtful: the DNA matches TRBJ2-7 better. The CDR3 has 15 residues. Germline assignment: CDR1 KGHSH and CDR2 LQKENI.

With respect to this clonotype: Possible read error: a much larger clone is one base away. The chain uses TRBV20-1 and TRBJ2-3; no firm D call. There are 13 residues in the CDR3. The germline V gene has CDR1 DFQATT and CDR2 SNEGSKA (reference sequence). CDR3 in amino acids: CSARGGATDAQYF. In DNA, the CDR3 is TGCAGTGCTAGAGGTGGAGCAACAGATGCGCAGTATTTT.

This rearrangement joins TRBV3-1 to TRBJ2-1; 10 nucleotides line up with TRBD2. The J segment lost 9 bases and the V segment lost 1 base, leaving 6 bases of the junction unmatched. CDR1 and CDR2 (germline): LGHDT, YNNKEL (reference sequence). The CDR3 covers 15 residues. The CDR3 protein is CASSQGASGSGEQFF. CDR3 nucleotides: TGTGCCAGCAGCCAAGGGGCTAGCGGGAGTGGTGAGCAGTTCTTC.

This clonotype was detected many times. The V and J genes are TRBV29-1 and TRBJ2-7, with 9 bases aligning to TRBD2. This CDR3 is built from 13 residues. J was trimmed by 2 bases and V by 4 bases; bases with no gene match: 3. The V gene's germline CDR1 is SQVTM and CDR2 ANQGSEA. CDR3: CSVAASGAYEQYF. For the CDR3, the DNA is TGCAGCGTTGCGGCTAGCGGGGCCTACGAGCAGTACTTC.